This T cell receptor beta chain was observed in a study of PD-1 blockade in classical Hodgkin lymphoma. Looking at the study overall: Nivolumab 3 mg/kg was given intravenously every 2 weeks.

Trimming at V came to 5 bases and at J to 5 bases, leaving 9 bases not matched to a gene. Germline loops: CDR1 MNHEY, CDR2 SVGAGI. This CDR3 has 15 residues. Regarding time point: cycle 4 day 1 (C4D1), after 6 weeks of nivolumab. No patient escaped relapse after autologous stem cell transplantation, and brentuximab vedotin exposure varied. Remarks on this clone: What it binds is not known.

Study results and limitations: Possible causes of repertoire differences, disease activity or prior therapy, remain undefined. CD8+ TCR diversity did not rise significantly by C4D1, unlike CD4+.

Using immunoSEQ multiplex PCR, the repertoire was profiled, and TCRdb retains in-frame clones only, with some absent. The repertoire holds 25,000 to 35,000 clones, with roughly 72% as singletons. The rearrangement uses TRBV6-5 and TRBJ1-2, with 9 positions matching TRBD1. The source material was peripheral blood mononuclear cells (PBMCs), sampled before the fourth cycle of nivolumab. The receptor was isolated from a human donor with classical Hodgkin lymphoma. The CDR3: CASSNPGTGSYGYTF. The DNA of the CDR3 is TGTGCCAGCAGTAACCCCGGGACAGGGTCATATGGCTACACCTTC.